Below are 17 T cell receptor beta chains sequenced from a single sample in a study of post-analysis software for immune sequencing data. Study-wide results and caveats: Patients had higher frequencies than controls of five TRBV segments, including TRBV5-6, TRBV5-1 and TRBV20-1.

No antigen has been assigned to these receptors. The TCR beta cDNA libraries contained unique molecular identifiers. One entry per CDR3 protein, called by TCRdb with MiXCR from the PCR reads. This table holds hundreds of thousands of distinct CDR3 sequences, roughly 36% found once. The sequencing input was blood. Source of these receptors: a girl between 10 and 17 years old with multiple sclerosis.

Ten or more counts support this clonotype. The chain joins TRBV12-3 or TRBV12-4 to TRBJ2-7, with a possible D match to TRBD1 (5 bases). V lost 6 bases and J 2 bases, leaving 11 bases between the germline ends. This CDR3 contains 13 residues. The CDR3 reads CASSLAGPYEQYF. CDR3 DNA sequence: TGTGCCAGCAGCTTGGCAGGGCCCTACGAGCAGTACTTC.

This chain links TRBV5-1 with TRBJ1-1, with D unclear. Germline values: CDR1 SGHRS, CDR2 YFSETQ. V was shortened by 5 bases and J by 2 bases, with 10 bases between the two germline ends. The CDR3 spans 13 residues. This chain's CDR3 is CASRLDPNTEAFF. In nucleotides, the CDR3 is TGCGCCAGCAGGCTCGATCCTAACACTGAAGCTTTCTTT.

This chain joins TRBV20-1 and TRBJ1-1; possibly TRBD1 for D (6 bases). Trimming shortened V by 6 bases and J by 3 bases, and 20 bases separated the two germline ends. CDR3 length equals 15 residues. The V gene's germline CDR1 is DFQATT and CDR2 SNEGSKA (reference sequence). The CDR3 sequence: CSAGGGSNGHTEAFF. CDR3 DNA sequence: TGCAGTGCCGGGGGCGGTTCTAACGGGCACACTGAAGCTTTCTTT.

This clonotype has a handful of counts. The genes are TRBV2 and TRBJ2-3; TRBD2 agrees at 12 bases. The CDR3 spans 16 residues. Germline CDR1 reads SNHLY; CDR2 reads FYNNEI. With 6 bases clipped from V and 4 bases from J, the junction kept 8 bases outside the gene matches. The CDR3 spells CASRTSGGMTADTQYF. The CDR3 nucleotides are TGTGCCAGCAGGACTAGCGGGGGAATGACGGCAGATACGCAGTATTTT.

The chain has TRBV28 and TRBJ2-7; TRBD2 aligns across 7 bases. The germline gives CDR1 MDHEN, CDR2 SYDVKM. J lost 3 bases, V lost 3 bases, and 5 bases had no gene match. The CDR3 extends over 14 amino acids. The CDR3 reads CASSLGTTFYEQYF. The CDR3 DNA sequence: TGTGCCAGCAGTTTGGGGACTACGTTCTACGAGCAGTACTTC.

At least ten counts were recorded for this clonotype. CDR3 DNA: TGTGCCAGCAGCCCGGGGACCTCGGCGACCCAGTACTTC. This sequence encodes CASSPGTSATQYF. V and J are TRBV7-2 and TRBJ2-5; D is perhaps TRBD1 or TRBD2 (5 bases each). Trimming pared 5 bases from V and 7 bases from J, leaving 14 bases between. Germline V gives CDR1 SGHTA, CDR2 FQGNSA. The CDR3 contains 13 residues.

This CDR3 is CASSLAQTGNEQFF. CDR3 coding DNA: TGTGCCAGCAGCTTAGCTCAAACGGGGAATGAGCAGTTCTTC. The chain links TRBV7-2 to TRBJ2-1, with a tentative D call TRBD2 (5 bases). Trimming left V 0 bases short and J 7 bases short, with 10 bases between. Germline-derived CDR1 and CDR2 are SGHTA and FQGNSA. The CDR3 is 14 amino acids.

The table lists this clonotype with many counts. The DNA for the CDR3 is TGTGCCAGCAGTAAGAGCTCCTACGAGCAGTACTTC. This translates into CASSKSSYEQYF. The chain is built from TRBV12-3 or TRBV12-4 and TRBJ2-7; no clear D. Trimming stripped 5 bases from V and 0 bases from J, with 5 bases between. The CDR3 covers 12 residues.

This clonotype turned up a few times. This chain connects TRBV28 to TRBJ1-4; D not certain. This CDR3 is 15 amino acids long. The V end was cut by 1 base, the J end by 5 bases, with 11 bases between. In germline, CDR1 is MDHEN, CDR2 SYDVKM. The CDR3 loop reads CASSLYDNGNEKLFF. The CDR3 DNA sequence: TGTGCCAGCAGTTTATATGATAACGGGAATGAAAAACTGTTTTTT.

This clonotype appeared a single time. The chain couples TRBV6-2 or TRBV6-3 to TRBJ1-6; D remains ambiguous. Trimming removed 6 bases at V and 10 bases at J, with 19 bases between. CDR3 length equals 15 residues. Germline CDR1 reads MNHEY; CDR2 reads SVGEGT. DNA for the CDR3: TGTGCCAGCAGCTACCGGCCACCAAGGAACTCACCCCTCCACTTT. Its translation: CASSYRPPRNSPLHF.

This chain connects TRBV20-1 to TRBJ2-5, with D possibly TRBD1 on 6 matching bases. Germline V gene sequence: CDR1 DFQATT, CDR2 SNEGSKA (reference sequence). The V end lost 3 bases, the J end lost 2 bases, and 16 bases lay between the germline ends. The CDR3 extends over 15 amino acids. The CDR3 bases are TGCAGTGCTAGCAGAAATCCGGGACAACAAGAGACCCAGTACTTC. Residues: CSASRNPGQQETQYF.

The chain has TRBV7-2 and TRBJ2-3; D might be TRBD2 (6 bases). Trimming took 5 bases from V and 1 from J, leaving 16 bases between them. The germline CDR1 and CDR2 sequences are SGHTA and FQGNSA. CDR3 length equals 16 residues. The CDR3 region is CASSGPWASGTDTQYF. Written as DNA, the CDR3 is TGTGCCAGCAGCGGTCCTTGGGCTAGCGGCACAGATACGCAGTATTTT.

The V gene is TRBV12-3 or TRBV12-4, the J gene TRBJ2-1; possible D gene TRBD2, 5 bases. The CDR3 is made up of 12 amino acids. Deletions cut 7 bases from V and 8 bases from J, with 12 bases between. CDR3 in DNA: TGTGCCAGCAACGGTGGAGGCGATGAGCAGTTCTTC. The encoded protein is CASNGGGDEQFF.

The chain uses TRBV20-1 and TRBJ2-7; unclear D gene. With 5 bases removed from V and 0 bases from J, the gap between germline ends came to 14 bases. The CDR3 spans 14 residues. Germline lookup yields CDR1 DFQATT and CDR2 SNEGSKA (reference sequence). The CDR3 DNA reads TGCAGTGCTTCTACCGGGTTAGTCTCCTACGAGCAGTACTTC. Protein product: CSASTGLVSYEQYF.

V and J are TRBV14 and TRBJ1-2; perhaps TRBD1 as D (6 bases). V gave up 1 base and J gave up 7 bases, with 13 bases separating them. The CDR3 sequence is 14 residues long. The germline V gene encodes CDR1 SGHDN and CDR2 FVKESK. CDR3 DNA: TGTGCCAGCAGCCAAGTGGCAGGGGTCGGTGGCTACACCTTC. Its protein is CASSQVAGVGGYTF.

This sequence joins TRBV5-4 and TRBJ1-1; D call uncertain. Trimming stripped 7 bases from V and 0 bases from J, with 16 bases between. Germline lookup yields CDR1 SGHNT and CDR2 YYREEE (reference sequence). This CDR3 is built from 15 residues. CDR3 nucleotides: TGTGCCAGCGGTAGGACCCCGGGAATGAACACTGAAGCTTTCTTT. This gives the protein CASGRTPGMNTEAFF.

The chain combines TRBV5-1 with TRBJ2-1; 7 nucleotides agree with TRBD2. Trimming took 2 bases from V and 4 from J; bases not matched to a gene: 9. The germline gives CDR1 SGHRS, CDR2 YFSETQ. The CDR3 totals 16 residues. For the CDR3, the DNA is TGCGCCAGCAGCTTAACCCTAGCGGCCACTTACAATGAGCAGTTCTTC. Amino acid sequence: CASSLTLAATYNEQFF.